These 7 T cell receptor beta chains were all obtained from the same sample, sequenced in a study of T cells after yellow fever vaccination. Each CDR3 protein gets one entry after TCRdb re-called the 5' RACE reads with MiXCR. Of approximately 110,000 distinct CDR3 sequences in the sample, roughly 6.7% were seen once. Specimen: CD4+ T cells sorted from PBMCs, collected roughly 10 days after the first yellow fever vaccination. The receptor set was obtained from a man between 18 and 29 years old who received the YFV17D yellow fever vaccine.

The chain employs TRBV4-3 and TRBJ2-7; the D is unclear. In germline, CDR1 is LGHNA, CDR2 YSLEER. V shed 0 bases and J shed 3 bases, with 15 bases lying between them. This CDR3 region has 16 residues. In nucleotides, the CDR3 is TGCGCCAGCAGCCAAGACGTCAGGAACCCCCACTACGAGCAGTACTTC. Translating it yields CASSQDVRNPHYEQYF.

Many counts were recorded for this clonotype. The chain recombines TRBV7-2 with TRBJ2-3; 12 positions match TRBD2. Germline V gene data show CDR1 as SGHTA and CDR2 as FQGNSA. The CDR3 length is 16 residues. Losses at the gene ends were 2 bases for V and 4 bases for J; bases not matched to a gene: 4. CDR3 DNA: TGTGCCAGCAGCTTACAACTAGCGGGGGGCCCAGATACGCAGTATTTT. This codes for CASSLQLAGGPDTQYF.

This clonotype showed up many times. J is TRBJ2-2 and V is TRBV12-3 or TRBV12-4; 11 positions agree with TRBD2. Trimming cost V 5 bases and J 5 bases; bases outside gene matches: 1. The CDR3 is made up of 14 amino acids. The CDR3 DNA reads as TGTGCCAGCAGTCGGACTAGCGGGACCGGGGAGCTGTTTTTT. Amino acid sequence: CASSRTSGTGELFF.

The sample holds many counts of this clonotype. Here the CDR3 DNA reads TGTGCCAGCAGTTGGGACTATGCAGGAGAGACCCAGTACTTC. This encodes CASSWDYAGETQYF. This chain connects TRBV2 to TRBJ2-5, with TRBD2 matching 7 bases. Germline CDR1 SNHLY, CDR2 FYNNEI. V dropped 5 bases and J dropped 4; count of bases not matched to a gene: 7. This CDR3 has 14 amino acids.

This clonotype occurred many times. The rearrangement joins TRBV11-2 to TRBJ2-5; D is perhaps TRBD1 (5 bases). Germline V gene sequence: CDR1 SGHAT, CDR2 FQNNGV. This CDR3 is 15 amino acids long. The V end was cut by 1 base, the J end by 4 bases, with 13 bases between. The CDR3 DNA follows: TGTGCCAGCAGCTTAGGCGTCCAGGGTGGAGAGACCCAGTACTTC. The encoded protein is CASSLGVQGGETQYF.

This clonotype was seen many times. At one of its ends the junction is not consistent with the germline gene, which may arise from a read error. The chain is built from TRBV7-2 and TRBJ2-3; 7 nucleotides line up with TRBD1. Germline V CDR1 and CDR2: SGHTA, FQGNSA. The CDR3 is made up of 14 amino acids. CDR3 protein: CASSFTGGTDTQYF. The CDR3 bases are TGCGCCAGCAGCTTCACAGGGGGCACAGATACGCAGTATTTT.

This clonotype was observed a few times. The chain joins TRBV5-1 to TRBJ2-5; no definite D call. Looked up from germline, CDR1 is SGHRS and CDR2 is YFSETQ. V shed 6 bases and J shed 5 bases, with 14 bases lying between them. This CDR3 is built from 13 residues. CDR3 DNA sequence: TGCGCCAGCATGGCAAGGAATCTGGAGACCCAGTACTTC. This gives the protein CASMARNLETQYF.